This T cell receptor (beta chain) was sequenced in a study of technical replicates of blood from a handful of donors. CDR3 length: 16 residues. V gave up 3 bases and J gave up 3 bases, with 16 bases separating them. Germline lookup yields CDR1 LNHNV and CDR2 YYDKDF (reference sequence). Libraries were prepared by immunoSEQ multiplex PCR; TCRdb keeps only in-frame clonotypes and omits some of them. The table records 60,000 to 70,000 clones, 95% to 98% of them present only once. The sample taken for sequencing was T cells isolated from PBMCs. The TCR originated in a human donor in good health. This chain uses TRBV15 with TRBJ2-3, with D possibly being TRBD2 (6 bases). The CDR3 is CATSSLARGGTDTQYF. The CDR3 DNA is TGTGCCACCAGCAGTTTAGCGAGGGGAGGAACAGATACGCAGTATTTT.